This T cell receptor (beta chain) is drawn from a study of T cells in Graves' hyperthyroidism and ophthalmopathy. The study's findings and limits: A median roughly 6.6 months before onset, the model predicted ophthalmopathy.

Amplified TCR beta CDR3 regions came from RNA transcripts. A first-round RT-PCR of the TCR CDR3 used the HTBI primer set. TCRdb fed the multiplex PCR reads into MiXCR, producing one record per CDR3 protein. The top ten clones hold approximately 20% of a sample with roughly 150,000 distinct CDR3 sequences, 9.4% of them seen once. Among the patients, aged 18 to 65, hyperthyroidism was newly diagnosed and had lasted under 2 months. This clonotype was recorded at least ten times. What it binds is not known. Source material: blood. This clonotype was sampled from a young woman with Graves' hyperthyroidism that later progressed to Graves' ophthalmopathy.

CDR3 region: CASSEGGGWWSYSGANVLTF. In DNA form, the CDR3 reads TGTGCCAGCAGTGAAGGGGGAGGGTGGTGGTCCTACTCTGGGGCCAACGTCCTGACTTTC. The V and J genes are TRBV2 and TRBJ2-6, with 7 bases lining up with TRBD2. The germline CDR1 and CDR2 sequences are SNHLY and FYNNEI. CDR3 size: 20 residues. V dropped 1 base and J dropped 0; count of bases not matched to a gene: 12.